The TCR beta chain under discussion was sequenced for a study of shared clonotypes between healthy human individuals. Points from the study as a whole: Blood was the sole source, and tissue repertoires probably differ.

Details on this clone: No antigen is known for it.

CD45RA-negative memory and CD45RA+ naive subsets were split from the CD4+ cells. Using immunoSEQ multiplex PCR, the repertoire was profiled, and TCRdb retains in-frame clones only, with some absent. The sample lists 500,000 to 550,000 clones, around 96% seen once, with approximately 0.06% in the top ten. Trimming stripped 5 bases from V and 4 bases from J, with 14 bases between. The CDR3 is 14 residues long. The V gene's germline CDR1 is SEHNR and CDR2 FQNEAQ (reference sequence). Sequenced: naive CD4+ T cells sorted from blood. Subset given: CD45RA+ positively selected. The TCR originated in a young woman in good health. V is TRBV7-9 and J is TRBJ1-1, with D hard to call. CDR3 sequence reads: CASSPLWGFTEAFF. For the CDR3, the DNA is TGTGCCAGCAGCCCGTTGTGGGGATTCACTGAAGCTTTCTTT.